This TCR beta chain was sequenced for a study of blood T cell repertoires in COVID-19. About the study: Italy, Spain and the United States were the sources of the convalescent and acute COVID-19 samples. Nucleic acid was either cDNA or gDNA, and it came from T cells, B-cell-depleted T cells, or PBMCs.

V lost 4 bases, J lost 0 bases, and 6 bases stayed unmatched. The germline gives CDR1 SGDLS, CDR2 YYNGEE. The length of the CDR3 is 16 residues. In the original analysis: Reference gene primer amplification in the assay estimated nucleated cell counts. The data were produced by immunoSEQ multiplex PCR, yet TCRdb's version contains in-frame clones alone and is incomplete. Clonal size and the V and J genes are those of that table, whereas D and trimming came from the DNA. Here the sample spans 150,000 to 200,000 clones, roughly four fifths being singletons. This rearrangement joins TRBV9 to TRBJ1-5; the match to TRBD1 covers 8 bases. This TCR was sampled from a man aged 50-60 years who had recovered from COVID-19. The sample consisted of peripheral blood. The CDR3 DNA is TGTGCCAGCAGCCCTGGACAGGGTTATAGCAATCAGCCCCAGCATTTT. Translated: CASSPGQGYSNQPQHF.